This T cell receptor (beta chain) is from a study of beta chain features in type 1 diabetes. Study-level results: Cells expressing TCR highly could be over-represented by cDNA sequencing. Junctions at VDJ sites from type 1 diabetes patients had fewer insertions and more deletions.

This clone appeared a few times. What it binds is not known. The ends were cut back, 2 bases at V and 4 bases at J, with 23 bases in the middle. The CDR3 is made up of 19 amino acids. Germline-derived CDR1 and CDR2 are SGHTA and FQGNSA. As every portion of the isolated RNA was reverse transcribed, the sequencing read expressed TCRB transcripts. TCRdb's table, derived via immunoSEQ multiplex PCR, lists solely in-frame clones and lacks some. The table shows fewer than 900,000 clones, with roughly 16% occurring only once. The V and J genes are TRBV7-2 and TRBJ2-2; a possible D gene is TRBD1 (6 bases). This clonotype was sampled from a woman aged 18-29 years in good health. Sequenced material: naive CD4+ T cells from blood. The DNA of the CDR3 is TGTGCCAGCAGCTTACGGGTGGGGTACTACAGGGCCCTCACCGGGGAGCTGTTTTTT. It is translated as CASSLRVGYYRALTGELFF.